Sequencing of this TCR beta chain was carried out in a study of blood T cell repertoires in COVID-19. The protocol was immunoSEQ multiplex PCR, while the TCRdb copy is restricted to in-frame clones and leaves out a portion. Of about 320,000 clones listed, over 75% are singletons. The CDR3 covers 13 residues. The V gene's germline CDR1 is MNHEY and CDR2 SVGEGT. Trimming left V 0 bases short and J 10 bases short, with 10 bases between. Participant-reported clinical history was the basis for cohort assignment. This TCR derives from a man younger than 45 who had recovered from COVID-19. Sequenced input: PBMCs or T cells enriched from blood (not recorded which). This rearrangement joins TRBV6-2 or TRBV6-3 to TRBJ2-1, with D perhaps TRBD1 (6 bases). The CDR3 spells CASSYSGAKEQFF. CDR3 nucleotide sequence: TGTGCCAGCAGTTACTCGGGGGCTAAGGAGCAGTTCTTC.